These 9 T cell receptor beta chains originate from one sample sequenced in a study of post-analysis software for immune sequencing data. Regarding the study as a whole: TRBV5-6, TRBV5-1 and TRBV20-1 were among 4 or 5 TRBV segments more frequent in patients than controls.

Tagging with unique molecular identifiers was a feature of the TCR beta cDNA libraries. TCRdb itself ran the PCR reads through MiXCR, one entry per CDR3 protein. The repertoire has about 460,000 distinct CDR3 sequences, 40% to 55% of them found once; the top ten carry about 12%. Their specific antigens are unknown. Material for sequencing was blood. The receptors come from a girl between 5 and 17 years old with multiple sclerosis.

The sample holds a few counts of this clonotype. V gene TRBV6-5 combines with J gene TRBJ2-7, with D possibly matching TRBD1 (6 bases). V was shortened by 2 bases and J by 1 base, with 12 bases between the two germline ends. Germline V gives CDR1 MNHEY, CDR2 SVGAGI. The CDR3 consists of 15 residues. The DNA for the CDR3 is TGTGCCAGCAGTTACCGGGGAGACAGGTCCTACGAGCAGTACTTC. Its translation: CASSYRGDRSYEQYF.

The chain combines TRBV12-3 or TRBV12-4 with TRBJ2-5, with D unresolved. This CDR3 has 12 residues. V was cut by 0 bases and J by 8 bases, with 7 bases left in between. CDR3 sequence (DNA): TGTGCCAGCAGTTTAGCCACTACTACCCAGTACTTC. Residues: CASSLATTTQYF.

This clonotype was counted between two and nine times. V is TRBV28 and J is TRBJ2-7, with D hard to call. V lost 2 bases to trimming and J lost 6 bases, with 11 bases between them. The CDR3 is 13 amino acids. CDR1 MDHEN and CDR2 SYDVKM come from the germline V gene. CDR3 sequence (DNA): TGTGCCAGCAGTTTAAGTCCAGTAGGCGAGCAGTACTTC. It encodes CASSLSPVGEQYF. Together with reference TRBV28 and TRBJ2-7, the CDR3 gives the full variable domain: DVKVTQSSRYLVKRTGEKVFLECVQDMDHENMFWYRQDPGLGLRLIYFSYDVKMKEKGDIPEGYSVSREKKERFSLILESASTNQTSMYLCASSLSPVGEQYFGPGTRLTVT.

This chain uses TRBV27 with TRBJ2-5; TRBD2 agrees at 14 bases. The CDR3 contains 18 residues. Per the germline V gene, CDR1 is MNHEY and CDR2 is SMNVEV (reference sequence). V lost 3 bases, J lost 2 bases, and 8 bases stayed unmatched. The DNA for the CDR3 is TGTGCCAGCAGTTTTTTTCCGGGACTAGCGGGAGTTCAAGAGACCCAGTACTTC. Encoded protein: CASSFFPGLAGVQETQYF.

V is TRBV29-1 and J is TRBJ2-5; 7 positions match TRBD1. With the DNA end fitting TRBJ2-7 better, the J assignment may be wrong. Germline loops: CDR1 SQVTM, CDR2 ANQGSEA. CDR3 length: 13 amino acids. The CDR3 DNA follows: TGCAGCGTTGTGGCCAGGGGGTTCCACGAGCAGTACTTC. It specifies CSVVARGFHEQYF.

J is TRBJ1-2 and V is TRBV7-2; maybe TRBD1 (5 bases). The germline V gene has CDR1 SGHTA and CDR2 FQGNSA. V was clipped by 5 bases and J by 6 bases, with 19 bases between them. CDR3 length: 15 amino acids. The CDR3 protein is CASSMGRQPNNGYTF. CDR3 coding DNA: TGTGCCAGCAGCATGGGCAGACAGCCCAACAATGGCTACACCTTC.

The CDR3 sequence: CASSQAYTGIHEQYF. For the CDR3, the DNA is TGCGCCAGCAGCCAAGCGTATACAGGGATCCACGAGCAGTACTTC. The chain has TRBV4-3 and TRBJ2-7, with a tentative D call TRBD1 (6 bases). V dropped 1 base and J dropped 5 bases, with 15 bases sitting between them. The germline CDR1 and CDR2 sequences are LGHNA and YSLEER. The CDR3 runs 15 residues.

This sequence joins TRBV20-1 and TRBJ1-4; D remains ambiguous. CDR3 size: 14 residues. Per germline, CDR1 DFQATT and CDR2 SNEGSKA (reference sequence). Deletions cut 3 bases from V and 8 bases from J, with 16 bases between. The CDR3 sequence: CSASRSTRREKLFF. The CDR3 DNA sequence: TGCAGTGCTAGCAGGTCAACCAGGAGGGAAAAACTGTTTTTT.

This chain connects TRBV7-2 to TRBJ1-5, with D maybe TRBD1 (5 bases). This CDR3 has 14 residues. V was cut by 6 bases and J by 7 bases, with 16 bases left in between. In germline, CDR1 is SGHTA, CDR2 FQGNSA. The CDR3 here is CASSSQGIKQPQHF. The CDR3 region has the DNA TGTGCCAGCAGTTCCCAGGGAATTAAGCAGCCCCAGCATTTT.